This T cell receptor (beta chain) was recorded in a study of cytomegalovirus exposure and HLA in healthy donors (dated by TCRdb to the late 2010s). The study in broad terms: According to a later analysis, one platform produced both the roughly 130 validation repertoires and the approximately 600 repertoires of the first cohort. The study aimed to test whether signatures of past pathogen exposure could be identified by cataloging public T cell receptors. Along with the roughly 710-subject first cohort, a separate validation cohort of over 90 different subjects was used. To predict cytomegalovirus infection status, the study brought together high-throughput TCR immunosequencing, statistical association of individual TCRs with disease status, and machine learning.

The donors belonged to the validation cohort of under 150 subjects, which was separate from the approximately 700-subject first cohort. The library was generated by the immunoSEQ multiplex PCR assay. Processing in the source paper ran as follows. A statistical classification framework was built for diagnosing cytomegalovirus status from the catalog of TCR beta chain sequences. Here the immuneACCESS table is served through TCRdb, limited to in-frame sequences with V and J called. Missing clones are a known gap in these copies; in checked studies unresolved V genes cover under half, and the rest lacks a known reason. V, J and clone size reflect that table, while D and trimming were determined from the DNA. A total of 110,000 to 150,000 clones appear in this sample, roughly 90% of them only once. Together, the top ten hold approximately 0.7% of the sample. The CDR3 goes from the cysteine to the phenylalanine over 16 residues. The retained sequence is limited to the CDR3, 48 bases, with the frame set at the first base. CDR1 is given as SGHVS and CDR2 as FQNEAQ, both from the germline V gene. The germline ends are 12 bases apart after V is trimmed by 1 base and J by 2 bases.

On this clone: This clone's antigen is unknown. No much larger clone exists at a distance of one base, and base qualities are not known.

The paper's findings and limits, for the study overall: According to the authors, the approach could potentially be generalized to other disease states and immunological phenotypes. Cytomegalovirus status was reported to be diagnosed by the classifier with high specificity and sensitivity in both the original and validation cohorts. In a later analysis, TCRs clustered in the first cohort were found to also tend to co-occur in the 120 or so validation repertoires, with approximately 95% of cluster scores above 0. Across donors, most TCR sequences were observed very rarely, whereas some public TCRs were present in many individuals. Three of the identified cytomegalovirus-associated TCR beta chains were confirmed in vitro to be specific for cytomegalovirus antigens. The validation cohort had no HLA typing available for a later analysis, so co-occurrence within that cohort was assessed over all 120 or so repertoires. The study listed 170 or so TCR beta chains as associated with cytomegalovirus.

The specimen was PBMCs. This TCR came from a man in his late teens or twenties in good health and CMV-seronegative. Here the chain combines TRBV7-8 and TRBJ1-5; TRBD1 is perhaps the D gene, given 5 matching bases. CDR3 sequence: CASSLDGGGGNQPQHF. At the DNA level, the sequence is TGTGCCAGCAGCTTAGATGGGGGGGGTGGCAATCAGCCCCAGCATTTT.